This is a list of T cell receptor beta chains from one sample in a study of CXCR3-negative and CXCR3-positive naive CD8 T cells. TCRdb reprocessed the 5' RACE reads; each CDR3 protein has one entry and no DNA is given. In total, the table holds around 120,000 distinct CDR3 sequences. What was sequenced was naive CXCR3+ CD8+ T cells from blood. These TCRs come from a human donor in good health. Some clones in this sample may be carry-over from other donors' samples. Both conserved end residues are part of each CDR3.

v_gene: TRBV12-3/TRBV12-4; j_gene: TRBJ2-1; CDR3aa: CASSSLKTKSYNEQFF
v_gene: TRBV5-1; j_gene: TRBJ2-7; CDR3aa: CASSLMIRTGGTYEQYF
v_gene: TRBV29-1; j_gene: TRBJ2-1; CDR3aa: CSAPRSSYNEQFF
v_gene: TRBV14; j_gene: TRBJ2-1; CDR3aa: CASSDRGTPWANEQFF
v_gene: TRBV7-6; j_gene: TRBJ2-1; CDR3aa: CASSLGTTTLSSYNEQFF
v_gene: TRBV29-1; j_gene: TRBJ2-7; CDR3aa: CSVEWTGGLEQYF
v_gene: TRBV11-2; j_gene: TRBJ2-1; CDR3aa: CASSGAHNEQFF
v_gene: TRBV29-1; j_gene: TRBJ1-4; CDR3aa: CSVDGSSEGEKLFF
v_gene: TRBV29-1; j_gene: TRBJ2-1; CDR3aa: CSVRPVDYNEQFF
v_gene: TRBV5-1; j_gene: TRBJ2-7; CDR3aa: CASSSGLAGGYEQYF
v_gene: TRBV11-3; j_gene: TRBJ2-3; CDR3aa: CASTERLAGPWDTQYF
v_gene: TRBV7-6; j_gene: TRBJ1-2; CDR3aa: CASSSSGGLDGYTF
v_gene: TRBV20-1; j_gene: TRBJ1-1; CDR3aa: CSAPTTLVADTEAFF
v_gene: TRBV4-3; j_gene: TRBJ1-1; CDR3aa: CASSQEGDVDTEAFF
v_gene: TRBV12-3/TRBV12-4; j_gene: TRBJ2-7; CDR3aa: CASSFGPDCEQYF
v_gene: TRBV5-1; j_gene: TRBJ2-3; CDR3aa: CASSLEQGGDTQYF
v_gene: TRBV27; j_gene: TRBJ1-5; CDR3aa: CASSSRYLDRVDQPQHF
v_gene: TRBV9; j_gene: TRBJ1-2; CDR3aa: CASSAPGEGGYTF
v_gene: TRBV7-6; j_gene: TRBJ2-4; CDR3aa: CASSSEGPGDIQYF
v_gene: TRBV7-9; j_gene: TRBJ1-2; CDR3aa: CASSLGVYGYTF
v_gene: TRBV29-1; j_gene: TRBJ2-2; CDR3aa: CSVESDGTGELFF
v_gene: TRBV12-3/TRBV12-4; j_gene: TRBJ2-7; CDR3aa: CASSLGQGPYEQYF
v_gene: TRBV7-9; j_gene: TRBJ2-7; CDR3aa: CASGDQSSYEQYF
v_gene: TRBV6-5; j_gene: TRBJ2-7; CDR3aa: CASSYKTPSYEQYF
v_gene: TRBV29-1; j_gene: TRBJ2-7; CDR3aa: CSVEGDSYDQYF
v_gene: TRBV29-1; j_gene: TRBJ1-2; CDR3aa: CSVIGQTYGYTF
v_gene: TRBV5-5; j_gene: TRBJ2-5; CDR3aa: CASSNRQGGQETQYF
v_gene: TRBV6-5; j_gene: TRBJ2-5; CDR3aa: CASSYTSGAGETQYF
v_gene: TRBV20-1; j_gene: TRBJ1-1; CDR3aa: CSAIGQGNTEAFF
v_gene: TRBV5-1; j_gene: TRBJ2-1; CDR3aa: CASSLAQRAGEQFF
v_gene: TRBV7-9; j_gene: TRBJ2-2; CDR3aa: CASSLPLANTGELFF
v_gene: TRBV20-1; j_gene: TRBJ2-7; CDR3aa: CSAPGKKVKSSYEQYF
v_gene: TRBV9; j_gene: TRBJ2-7; CDR3aa: CASSVGREQYF
v_gene: TRBV4-2; j_gene: TRBJ2-5; CDR3aa: CASSQGFTGEETQYF
v_gene: TRBV30; j_gene: TRBJ1-1; CDR3aa: CAWSGGQSTEAFF
v_gene: TRBV28; j_gene: TRBJ1-2; CDR3aa: CASSFPRTGSYGYTF
v_gene: TRBV7-9; j_gene: TRBJ1-2; CDR3aa: CASSGDSTGYTF
v_gene: TRBV20-1; j_gene: TRBJ2-5; CDR3aa: CSARDLWGLETQYF
v_gene: TRBV7-3; j_gene: TRBJ2-1; CDR3aa: CASSQGQGGYEQFF
v_gene: TRBV7-2; j_gene: TRBJ1-6; CDR3aa: CASSLGDRGSSYNSPLHF
v_gene: TRBV2; j_gene: TRBJ1-2; CDR3aa: CASQTEYGYTF
v_gene: TRBV7-2; j_gene: TRBJ2-7; CDR3aa: CASSLARYYEQYF
v_gene: TRBV19; j_gene: TRBJ2-7; CDR3aa: CASSIGGTVEQYF
v_gene: TRBV3-1; j_gene: TRBJ2-1; CDR3aa: CASSPNLWNEQFF
v_gene: TRBV7-9; j_gene: TRBJ1-1; CDR3aa: CASSVESTEAFF
v_gene: TRBV29-1; j_gene: TRBJ1-2; CDR3aa: CSADRGDNYGYTF
v_gene: TRBV6-2/TRBV6-3; j_gene: TRBJ2-7; CDR3aa: CASSYPWGGTSSYEQYF
v_gene: TRBV29-1; j_gene: TRBJ1-1; CDR3aa: CSVLLGENTEAFF
v_gene: TRBV29-1; j_gene: TRBJ2-7; CDR3aa: CSVADRLSYEQYF
v_gene: TRBV28; j_gene: TRBJ2-7; CDR3aa: CASRFGAEQYF
v_gene: TRBV18; j_gene: TRBJ2-1; CDR3aa: CASSPPGTSSYNEQFF